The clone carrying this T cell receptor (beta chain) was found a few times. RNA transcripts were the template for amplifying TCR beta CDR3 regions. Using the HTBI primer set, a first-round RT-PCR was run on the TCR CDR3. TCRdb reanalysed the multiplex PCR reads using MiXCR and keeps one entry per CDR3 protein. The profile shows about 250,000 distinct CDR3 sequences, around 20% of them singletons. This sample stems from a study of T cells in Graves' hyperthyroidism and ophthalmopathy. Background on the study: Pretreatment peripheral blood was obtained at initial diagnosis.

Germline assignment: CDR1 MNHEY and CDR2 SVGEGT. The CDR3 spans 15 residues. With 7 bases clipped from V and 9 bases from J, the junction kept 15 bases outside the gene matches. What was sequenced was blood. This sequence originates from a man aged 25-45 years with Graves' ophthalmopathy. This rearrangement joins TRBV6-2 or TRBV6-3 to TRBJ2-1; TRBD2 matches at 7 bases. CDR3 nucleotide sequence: TGTGCCAGCAATGCCCCGGGACTAAAGTCGGGTGAGCAGTTCTTC. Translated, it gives CASNAPGLKSGEQFF.